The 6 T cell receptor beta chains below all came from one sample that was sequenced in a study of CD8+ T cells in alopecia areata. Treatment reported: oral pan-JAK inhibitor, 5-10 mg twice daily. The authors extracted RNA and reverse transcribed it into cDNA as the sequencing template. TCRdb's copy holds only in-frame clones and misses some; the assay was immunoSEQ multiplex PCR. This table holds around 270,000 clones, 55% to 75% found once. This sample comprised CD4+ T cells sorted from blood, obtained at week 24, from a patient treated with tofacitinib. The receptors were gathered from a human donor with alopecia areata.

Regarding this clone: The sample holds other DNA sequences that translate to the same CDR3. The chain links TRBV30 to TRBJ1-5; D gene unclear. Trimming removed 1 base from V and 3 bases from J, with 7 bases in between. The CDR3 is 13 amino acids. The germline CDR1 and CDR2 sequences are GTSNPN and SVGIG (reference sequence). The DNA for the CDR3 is TGTGCCTGGAGTGGAGGGAACAATCAGCCCCAGCATTTT. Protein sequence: CAWSGGNNQPQHF.

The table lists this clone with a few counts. CDR3: CSVATEEAFF. In nucleotides, the CDR3 is TGCAGCGTCGCGACAGAGGAAGCTTTCTTT. V gene TRBV29-1 combines with J gene TRBJ1-1; tentative D call: TRBD1 (5 bases). Germline lookup yields CDR1 SQVTM and CDR2 ANQGSEA. V lost 6 bases and J 8 bases, leaving 10 bases between the germline ends. CDR3 length equals 10 residues.

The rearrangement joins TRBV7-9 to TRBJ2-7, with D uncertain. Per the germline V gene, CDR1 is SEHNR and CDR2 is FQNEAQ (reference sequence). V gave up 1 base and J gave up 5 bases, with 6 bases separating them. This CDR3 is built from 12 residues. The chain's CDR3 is CASSLVGNEQYF. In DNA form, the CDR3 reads TGTGCCAGCAGCTTAGTTGGTAACGAGCAGTACTTC.

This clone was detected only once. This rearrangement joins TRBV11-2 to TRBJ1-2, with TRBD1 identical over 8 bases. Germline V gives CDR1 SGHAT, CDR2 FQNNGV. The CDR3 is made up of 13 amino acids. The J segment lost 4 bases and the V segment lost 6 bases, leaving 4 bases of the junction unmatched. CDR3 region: CASRDTGGYGYTF. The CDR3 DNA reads TGTGCCAGCAGGGATACAGGGGGCTATGGCTACACCTTC.

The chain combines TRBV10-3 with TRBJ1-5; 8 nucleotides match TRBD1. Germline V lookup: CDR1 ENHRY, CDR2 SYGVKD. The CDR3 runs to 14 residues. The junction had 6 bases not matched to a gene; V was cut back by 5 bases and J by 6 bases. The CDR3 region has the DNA TGTGCCATCAGTAAGGACAGGGATGGTCAGCCCCAGCATTTT. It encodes CAISKDRDGQPQHF.

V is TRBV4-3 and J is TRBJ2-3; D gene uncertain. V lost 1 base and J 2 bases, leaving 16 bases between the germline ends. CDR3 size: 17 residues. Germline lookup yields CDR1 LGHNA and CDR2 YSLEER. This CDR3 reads CASSQAALFAHTDTQYF. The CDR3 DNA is TGCGCCAGCAGCCAAGCAGCTTTATTTGCCCACACAGATACGCAGTATTTT.